The clone carrying this T cell receptor beta chain was found many times. The sample comes from a study of response to subunit inactivated influenza vaccine. The germline CDR1 and CDR2 sequences are SGDLS and YYNGEE. This CDR3 contains 15 residues. Trimming pared 4 bases from V and 2 bases from J, leaving 15 bases between. TCRdb processed the RT-PCR reads anew with MiXCR; each CDR3 protein has one entry. The sample holds more than 450,000 distinct CDR3 sequences, about 10% seen once. The sample also formed part of further work on T cells expressing NK-cell markers. This second study says: 5'RACE template switching with UMIs produced the TCR beta cDNA. Sorted CD3+CD56+NKG2C+, CD3+CD56+NKG2C- and CD3+CD56-NKG2C+ T cells supplied TCR beta repertoires. The authors applied an anti-gamma-delta TCR antibody in several experiments, and it restricted sorting to alpha-beta TCR T cells. In roughly six donors, dominant CD3+CD56+NKG2C+ clonotypes ranked among the top 10 CD8+ clonotypes. These clonotypes also led the CD3+CD56-NKG2C+ fraction in a handful of donors.

The rearrangement uses TRBV9 and TRBJ2-5; D is unresolved. Here the sequenced sample was PBMCs from blood, taken on the day of vaccination. This receptor was taken from a man aged 50 or older who received an inactivated influenza vaccine. The CDR3 DNA reads as TGTGCCAGCAGCAATGGCGCAGTCCTACAAGAGACCCAGTACTTC. Its translation is CASSNGAVLQETQYF.